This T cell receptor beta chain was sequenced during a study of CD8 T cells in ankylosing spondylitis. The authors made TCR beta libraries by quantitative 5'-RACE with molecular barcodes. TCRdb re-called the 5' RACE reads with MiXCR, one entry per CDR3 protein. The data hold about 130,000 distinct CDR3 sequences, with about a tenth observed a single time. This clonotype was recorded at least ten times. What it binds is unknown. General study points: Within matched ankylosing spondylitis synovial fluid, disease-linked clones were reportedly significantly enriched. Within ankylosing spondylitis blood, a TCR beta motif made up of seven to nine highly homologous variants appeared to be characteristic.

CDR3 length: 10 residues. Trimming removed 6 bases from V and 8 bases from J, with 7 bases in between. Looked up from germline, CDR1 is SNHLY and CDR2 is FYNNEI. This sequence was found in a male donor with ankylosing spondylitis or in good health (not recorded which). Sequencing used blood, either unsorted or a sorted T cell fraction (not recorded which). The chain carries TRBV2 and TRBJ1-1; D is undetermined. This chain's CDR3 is CASRAQEAFF. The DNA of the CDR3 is TGTGCCAGCAGGGCACAAGAAGCTTTCTTT.